This entry describes one T cell receptor (beta chain). No count is given, but going by its frequency this clonotype is medium-sized (0.01 to 0.1%). Its antigen specificity is not known. This specimen comes from a study of CXCR3-negative and CXCR3-positive naive CD8 T cells (dated 2019 in TCRdb). At the level of the whole study: In total, 130 million to 150 million TRB reads were obtained, or roughly 1.5 +/- 0.3 million reads per library. The diversity and physicochemical repertoire analyses included about a dozen donors pooled from two independent experiments. For the TRBV-TRBJ cluster analysis, the naive subsets came from a handful of donors, while the memory cells came from 3 donors. What the study reported, not specific to this receptor: Compared with CXCR3-negative naive cells, CXCR3-positive naive cells had TRB CDR3s with higher hydrophobicity (lower Kidera factor 4), lower energy, and higher strength and volume indices. Because surface CD5, which is linked to self-reactivity in mice, was comparable between the naive subsets, TCR interaction strength was also inferred from the physicochemical properties of TRB CDR3s. Similar TRBV-TRBJ usage was shown by naive CXCR3-negative and CXCR3-positive cells from the same donor, whereas distinct patterns were shown by memory cells. CXCR3 expression partially decreased after cryopreservation, so most assays used freshly isolated PBMCs. Comparably high repertoire diversity was found in both naive subsets, whereas much lower repertoire diversity was found in memory CD8+ T cells.

The CDR3 measures 18 amino acids from cysteine to phenylalanine. No DNA accompanies this entry. Via the germline V gene (reference sequence), CDR1 is MNHEY and CDR2 SMNVEV. Sequencing instrument: NextSeq 550. The Human TCR Profiling Kit (MiLaboratory) was used to prepare UMI-labeled 5' RACE TRB cDNA libraries. cDNA synthesis used the entire amount of extracted RNA, and PCR amplification then used the entire amount of cDNA produced. Libraries were prepared in parallel using an identical number of PCR cycles. In the paper's pipeline: MIGEC and MiXCR extracted about 53,000 +/- 10,000 unique UMI-labeled TRB cDNA molecules per library, requiring at least two reads per UMI. An average of approximately 40,000 +/- 10,000 functional in-frame TRB CDR3 nucleotide clonotypes without stop codons was found per library. After downsampling to 5000 UMI-labeled TRB molecules per sample, diversity metrics such as normalized Shannon-Wiener and Chao1 were calculated in VDJtools. VDJtools computed clonotype-size-weighted physicochemical properties of the central five CDR3 residues: interaction energy, strength, volume and Kidera factor 4. After the reads were reprocessed by TCRdb, one entry was made per CDR3 protein sequence, with no DNA. The V and J calls here are based on TCRdb, not the publication. The sample's table covers under 6,000 distinct CDR3 sequences. Jointly, the top ten make up around 1.7% of the sample.

For every CD8+ T cell subset, about 300,000 cells were flow-sorted straight into RLT lysis buffer, and each subset was sorted in triplicate. Naive CD8+ T cells were defined stringently as CD45RO-CCR7+CD27+CD95- to exclude memory contaminants. Standard density gradient centrifugation was used to isolate peripheral blood mononuclear cells from buffy coats. A FACSAria III was used to flow-sort naive CXCR3-negative and CXCR3-positive CD8+ T cells. Total RNA was extracted from sorted cells using an RNeasy Mini Kit. Sequenced material: naive CXCR3+ CD8+ T cells from blood. The cell subset or site label corresponds to: CD45RO-CCR7+CD27+CD95- naive CD8+ T cells expressing CXCR3 (TNR3+). The sequence is built from TRBV27 and TRBJ2-3; no DNA is available, so the TRBD2 call from TCRdb remains unchecked. The TCR originated in a human donor in good health. Some clones in this sample may be carry-over from other donors' samples. The CDR3 protein: CASRLRLAGGPGADTQYF.